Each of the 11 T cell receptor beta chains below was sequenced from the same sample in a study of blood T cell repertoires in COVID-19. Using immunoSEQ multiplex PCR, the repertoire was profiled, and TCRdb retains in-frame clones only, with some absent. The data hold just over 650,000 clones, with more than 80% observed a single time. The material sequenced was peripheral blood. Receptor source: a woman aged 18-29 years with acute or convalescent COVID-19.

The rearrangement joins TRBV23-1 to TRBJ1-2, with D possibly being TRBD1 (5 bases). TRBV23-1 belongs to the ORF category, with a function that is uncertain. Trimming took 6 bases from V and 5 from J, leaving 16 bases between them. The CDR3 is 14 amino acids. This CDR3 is CASRPQDPRYGYTF. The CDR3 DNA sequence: TGCGCCAGCAGGCCACAGGATCCTAGGTATGGCTACACCTTC.

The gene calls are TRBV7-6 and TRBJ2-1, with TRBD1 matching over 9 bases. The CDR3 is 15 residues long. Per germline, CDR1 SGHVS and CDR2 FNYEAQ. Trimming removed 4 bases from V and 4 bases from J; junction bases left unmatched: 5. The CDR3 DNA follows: TGTGCCAGCAGCTCAGACAGGGGGGCATACAATGAGCAGTTCTTC. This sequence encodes CASSSDRGAYNEQFF. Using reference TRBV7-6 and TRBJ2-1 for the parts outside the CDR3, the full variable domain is GAGVSQSPRYKVTKRGQDVALRCDPISGHVSLYWYRQALGQGPEFLTYFNYEAQQDKSGLPNDRFSAERPEGSISTLTIQRTEQRDSAMYRCASSSDRGAYNEQFFGPGTRLTVL.

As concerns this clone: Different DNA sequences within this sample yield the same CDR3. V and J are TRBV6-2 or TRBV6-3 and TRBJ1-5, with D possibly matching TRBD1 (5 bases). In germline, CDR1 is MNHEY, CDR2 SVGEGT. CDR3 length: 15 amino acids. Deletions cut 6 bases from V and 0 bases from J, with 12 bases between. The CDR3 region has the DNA TGTGCCAGCAGCCCCGGGACTTATAGCAATCAGCCCCAGCATTTT. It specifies CASSPGTYSNQPQHF.

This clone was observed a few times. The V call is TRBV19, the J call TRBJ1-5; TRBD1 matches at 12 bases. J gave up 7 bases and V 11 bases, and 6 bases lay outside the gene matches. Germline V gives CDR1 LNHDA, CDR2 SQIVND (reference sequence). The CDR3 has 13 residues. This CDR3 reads CAVSGTGGQPQHF. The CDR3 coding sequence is TGTGCCGTCTCCGGGACAGGGGGCCAGCCCCAGCATTTT.

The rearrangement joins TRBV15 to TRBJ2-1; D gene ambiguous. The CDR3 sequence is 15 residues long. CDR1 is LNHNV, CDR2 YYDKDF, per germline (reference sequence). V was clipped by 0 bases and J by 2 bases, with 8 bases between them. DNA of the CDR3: TGTGCCACCAGCAGAGATCGGTCCACCTACAATGAGCAGTTCTTC. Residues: CATSRDRSTYNEQFF.

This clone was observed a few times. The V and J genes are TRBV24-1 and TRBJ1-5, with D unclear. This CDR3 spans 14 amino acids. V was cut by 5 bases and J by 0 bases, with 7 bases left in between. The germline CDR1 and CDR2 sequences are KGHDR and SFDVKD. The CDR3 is CATSAVVSNQPQHF. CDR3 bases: TGTGCCACCAGTGCTGTAGTTAGCAATCAGCCCCAGCATTTT.

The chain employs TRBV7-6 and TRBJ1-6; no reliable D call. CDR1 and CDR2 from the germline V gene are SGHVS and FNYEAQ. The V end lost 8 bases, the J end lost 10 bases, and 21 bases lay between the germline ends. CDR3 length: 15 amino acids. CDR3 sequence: CASASGEGRGSPLHF. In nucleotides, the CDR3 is TGTGCCAGCGCTTCTGGGGAGGGTAGAGGATCACCCCTCCACTTT.

CDR3 loop: CASSLWAGLNYGYTF. CDR3 bases: TGTGCCAGCAGCTTATGGGCAGGGCTAAACTATGGCTACACCTTC. The J gene is TRBJ1-2, the V gene TRBV11-2, with a weak D call TRBD1 (5 bases). The ends were cut back, 2 bases at V and 2 bases at J, with 12 bases in the middle. The CDR3 loop spans 15 amino acids. Germline V gene data show CDR1 as SGHAT and CDR2 as FQNNGV. The full variable domain, with the rest looked up from reference TRBV11-2 and TRBJ1-2, is EAGVAQSPRYKIIEKRQSVAFWCNPISGHATLYWYQQILGQGPKLLIQFQNNGVVDDSQLPKDRFSAERLKGVDSTLKIQPAKLEDSAVYLCASSLWAGLNYGYTFGSGTRLTVV.

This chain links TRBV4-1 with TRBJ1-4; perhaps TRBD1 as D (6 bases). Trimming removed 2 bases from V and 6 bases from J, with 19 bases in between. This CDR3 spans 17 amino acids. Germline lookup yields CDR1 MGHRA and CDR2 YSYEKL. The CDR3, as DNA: TGCGCCAGCAGCCAAATCTCACAGGGCAATGGGGATGAAAAACTGTTTTTT. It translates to CASSQISQGNGDEKLFF.

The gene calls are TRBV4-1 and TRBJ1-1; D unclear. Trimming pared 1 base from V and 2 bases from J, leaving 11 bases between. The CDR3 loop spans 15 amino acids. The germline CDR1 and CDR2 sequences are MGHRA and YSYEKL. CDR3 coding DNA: TGCGCCAGCAGCCAAGTGCGGGGATCAAACACTGAAGCTTTCTTT. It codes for CASSQVRGSNTEAFF.

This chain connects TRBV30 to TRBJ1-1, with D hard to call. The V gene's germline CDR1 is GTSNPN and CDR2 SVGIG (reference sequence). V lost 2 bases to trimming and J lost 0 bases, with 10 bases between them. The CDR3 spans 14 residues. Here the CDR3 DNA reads TGTGCCTGGAGTTTAAGCATCATGAACACTGAAGCTTTCTTT. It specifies CAWSLSIMNTEAFF.